The sequence of this TCR beta chain was determined in a study of shared clonotypes between healthy human individuals. Study findings and constraints: With few donors, the genetic and exposure-history diversity represented was limited.

The CDR3 runs to 11 residues. V was clipped by 5 bases and J by 7 bases, with 11 bases between them. CDR1 is DFQATT and CDR2 is SNEGSKA in the germline V gene (reference sequence). Clones were sequenced by immunoSEQ multiplex PCR, and TCRdb holds only the in-frame ones, with some missing. The sample consists of 1.6 million or so clones, approximately 98.5% of them appearing once. Turning to this clone: Its cognate antigen is unknown.

This clonotype was obtained from a man aged 30 to 45 in good health. The chain is built from TRBV20-1 and TRBJ1-1; D is undetermined. Sequencing used naive CD4+ T cells sorted from blood. Sample subset: CD45RA+ positively selected. The CDR3 here is CSAPRMDEAFF. The CDR3 nucleotides read TGCAGTGCTCCTAGGATGGATGAAGCTTTCTTT.